These 7 T cell receptor beta chains were all obtained from the same sample, sequenced in a study of beta chain features in type 1 diabetes. Sequencing targeted expressed TCRB transcripts, as all isolated RNA had been reverse transcribed. Assay: immunoSEQ multiplex PCR; the TCRdb copy retains only in-frame clones and omits some. The table shows about 250,000 clones, with 13% to 15% occurring only once. The source material was naive CD4+ T cells from blood. The receptors stem from a woman aged 40-49 years in good health.

At least ten counts were recorded for this clone. The rearrangement links TRBV28 to TRBJ1-6; TRBD1 is a possible D gene (5 bases). This CDR3 comprises 15 residues. Germline loops: CDR1 MDHEN, CDR2 SYDVKM. With 6 bases removed from V and 10 bases from J, the gap between germline ends came to 19 bases. Here the CDR3 reads CASSPWGKGISPLHF. CDR3 DNA sequence: TGTGCCAGCAGCCCATGGGGCAAGGGCATCTCACCCCTCCACTTT.

The V call is TRBV7-9, the J call TRBJ2-5; TRBD1 matches 8 bases. Per the germline V gene, CDR1 is SEHNR and CDR2 is FQNEAQ (reference sequence). Germline trimming cut 3 bases from V and 4 bases from J; bases unmatched to any gene: 7. The CDR3 length is 15 residues. CDR3 sequence reads: CASSFPQGVIETQYF. The CDR3 bases are TGTGCCAGCAGCTTTCCACAGGGGGTGATAGAGACCCAGTACTTC.

The chain recombines TRBV5-4 with TRBJ2-1; D remains unclear. The CDR3 totals 15 residues. Germline CDR1 is SGHNT and CDR2 is YYREEE (reference sequence). The ends were cut back, 1 base at V and 0 bases at J, with 8 bases in the middle. The CDR3 nucleotides are TGTGCCAGCAGCTTGAACACAGACTCCTACAATGAGCAGTTCTTC. This encodes CASSLNTDSYNEQFF. Drawing the rest from reference TRBV5-4 and TRBJ2-1, the complete variable domain is ETGVTQSPTHLIKTRGQQVTLRCSSQSGHNTVSWYQQALGQGPQFIFQYYREEENGRGNFPPRFSGLQFPNYSSELNVNALELDDSALYLCASSLNTDSYNEQFFGPGTRLTVL.

The gene calls are TRBV4-3 and TRBJ2-3, with a weak D call TRBD1 (5 bases). From germline, CDR1 is LGHNA and CDR2 YSLEER. This CDR3 region has 13 residues. V gave up 4 bases and J gave up 3 bases, with 8 bases separating them. CDR3 nucleotide sequence: TGCGCCAGCAGCCTCCCAGGGACAGATACGCAGTATTTT. It specifies CASSLPGTDTQYF.

The CDR3 is CATPVRGYRYTDTQYF. The DNA for the CDR3 is TGTGCCACCCCCGTTCGTGGTTACAGGTACACAGATACGCAGTATTTT. The V call is TRBV6-4, the J call TRBJ2-3, with D perhaps TRBD1 (5 bases). The germline gives CDR1 MRHNA, CDR2 SNTAGT. The CDR3 extends over 16 amino acids. Trimming took 10 bases from V and 2 from J, leaving 22 bases between them.

The V and J genes are TRBV9 and TRBJ2-5, with 8 bases fitting TRBD2. Germline values: CDR1 SGDLS, CDR2 YYNGEE. This CDR3 is 18 amino acids long. The junction had 14 bases not matched to a gene; V was cut back by 0 bases and J by 4 bases. CDR3 coding DNA: TGTGCCAGCAGCGTAGGGATATTGGGTAGCGGGGCGGGAGAGACCCAGTACTTC. This translates into CASSVGILGSGAGETQYF.

This clone has more than one count but fewer than ten. The genes are TRBV20-1 and TRBJ2-7; D might be TRBD2 (7 bases). V was pared by 5 bases and J by 7 bases, with 12 bases between. The CDR3 extends over 11 amino acids. Germline V lookup: CDR1 DFQATT, CDR2 SNEGSKA (reference sequence). For the CDR3, the DNA is TGCAGTGCTGCGGGGGCGCGGGAGCAGTACTTC. This translates into CSAAGAREQYF.